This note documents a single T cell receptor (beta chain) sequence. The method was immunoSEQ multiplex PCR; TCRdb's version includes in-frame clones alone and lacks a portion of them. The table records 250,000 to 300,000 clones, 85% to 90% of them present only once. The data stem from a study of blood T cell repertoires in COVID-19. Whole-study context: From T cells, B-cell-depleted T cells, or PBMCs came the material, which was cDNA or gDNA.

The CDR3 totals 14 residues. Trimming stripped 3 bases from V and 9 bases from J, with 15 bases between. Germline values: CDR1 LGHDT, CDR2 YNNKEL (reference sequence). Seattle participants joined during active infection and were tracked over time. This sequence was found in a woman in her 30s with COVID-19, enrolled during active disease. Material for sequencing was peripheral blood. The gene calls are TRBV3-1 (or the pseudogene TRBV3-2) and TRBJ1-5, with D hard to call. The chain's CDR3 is CASSHASGVWPQHF. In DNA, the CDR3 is TGTGCCAGCAGCCACGCTTCGGGAGTCTGGCCCCAGCATTTT.